These 13 T cell receptor beta chains were sequenced from one sample in a study of T cells in Graves' hyperthyroidism and ophthalmopathy. Authors of the study amplified TCR beta CDR3 regions from RNA transcripts. Initially, a first-round RT-PCR of the TCR CDR3 employed the HTBI primer set. One entry per CDR3 protein results from TCRdb running MiXCR on the multiplex PCR reads. The sample contains more than 500,000 distinct CDR3 sequences, roughly 15% of which appear only once. The sample consisted of blood. The receptors shown here come from a woman aged 25 to 39 with Graves' ophthalmopathy.

This clonotype was seen ten or more times. This chain joins TRBV12-3 or TRBV12-4 and TRBJ1-2; D gene uncertain. The V end was cut by 2 bases, the J end by 0 bases, with 10 bases between. This CDR3 is built from 15 residues. CDR3 DNA: TGTGCCAGCAGTTTACTCCAGGTTCCTAACTATGGCTACACCTTC. Its translation is CASSLLQVPNYGYTF.

The V call is TRBV12-3 or TRBV12-4, the J call TRBJ1-2; a weak D match, TRBD1 (6 bases). This CDR3 region has 14 residues. V was cut by 5 bases and J by 4 bases, with 14 bases left in between. The CDR3 DNA reads TGTGCCAGCAGTCCATCAGGGGACCTCTATGGCTACACCTTC. It encodes CASSPSGDLYGYTF.

The rearrangement uses TRBV5-1 and TRBJ1-2; no definite D call. Germline V gene data show CDR1 as SGHRS and CDR2 as YFSETQ. This CDR3 contains 14 residues. V was trimmed by 4 bases and J by 3 bases, leaving 13 bases between them. The CDR3 protein is CASSRSHGDYGYTF. The CDR3 DNA follows: TGCGCCAGCAGCCGAAGCCATGGTGACTATGGCTACACCTTC. Filled out from reference TRBV5-1 and TRBJ1-2, the complete variable domain reads KAGVTQTPRYLIKTRGQQVTLSCSPISGHRSVSWYQQTPGQGLQFLFEYFSETQRNKGNFPGRFSGRQFSNSRSEMNVSTLELGDSALYLCASSRSHGDYGYTFGSGTRLTVV.

In its sample, this clonotype was seen a few times. The gene calls are TRBV6-1 and TRBJ2-3; TRBD1 matches at 9 bases. Germline loops: CDR1 MNHNS, CDR2 SASEGT. This CDR3 contains 16 residues. Germline trimming cut 5 bases from V and 1 base from J; bases unmatched to any gene: 7. CDR3 protein: CASSQIQGAGTDTQYF. CDR3 nucleotide sequence: TGTGCCAGCAGTCAAATACAGGGGGCTGGCACAGATACGCAGTATTTT.

The chain uses TRBV7-3 and TRBJ2-3; the match to TRBD2 covers 8 bases. This CDR3 comprises 16 residues. Trimming at V came to 1 base and at J to 0 bases, leaving 3 bases not matched to a gene. Germline lookup yields CDR1 SGHTA and CDR2 FQGTGA. CDR3 sequence reads: CASSLMSSGSTDTQYF. For the CDR3, the DNA is TGTGCCAGCAGCTTAATGTCTAGCGGGAGCACAGATACGCAGTATTTT.

This clonotype has only one observation. The rearrangement links TRBV20-1 to TRBJ1-5; D gene ambiguous. The germline CDR1 and CDR2 sequences are DFQATT and SNEGSKA (reference sequence). The CDR3 extends over 12 amino acids. The ends were cut back, 5 bases at V and 4 bases at J, with 9 bases in the middle. DNA of the CDR3: TGCAGTGCTCAACAAATTAATCAGCCCCAGCATTTT. Its protein product is CSAQQINQPQHF.

The chain joins TRBV20-1 to TRBJ2-3, with D possibly matching TRBD2 (6 bases). CDR3 length: 14 amino acids. The V and J ends lost 3 bases and 1 base respectively, with 11 bases between them. CDR1 and CDR2 from the germline V gene are DFQATT and SNEGSKA (reference sequence). The CDR3 nucleotides read TGCAGTGCTAGGGATCAGCGGGGCACAGATACGCAGTATTTT. Translating gives CSARDQRGTDTQYF.

About this clonotype itself: This CDR3 fails to terminate in the conserved phenylalanine or tryptophan, so it likely reflects a read error. The gene calls are TRBV20-1 and TRBJ1-1; D is undetermined. The CDR3 is made up of 13 amino acids. Trimming removed 1 base from V and 4 bases from J, with 10 bases in between. CDR1 and CDR2 (germline): DFQATT, SNEGSKA (reference sequence). The CDR3 DNA reads as TGCAGTGCTAGAGTGGCCCCGAGCACTGAAGCTTTCTTG. Its translation is CSARVAPSTEAFL.

This clonotype came up a few times. V gene TRBV15 combines with J gene TRBJ1-5; TRBD1 is a possible D gene (5 bases). The ends were cut back, 0 bases at V and 5 bases at J, with 11 bases in the middle. CDR1 and CDR2 (germline): LNHNV, YYDKDF (reference sequence). CDR3 length: 15 amino acids. CDR3 region: CATSRDLGGDQPQHF. The DNA for the CDR3 is TGTGCCACCAGCAGAGATCTGGGGGGGGATCAGCCCCAGCATTTT.

This clonotype has ten or more counts. This chain links TRBV2 with TRBJ1-5, with a possible D match to TRBD1 (5 bases). The V gene lost 2 bases and the J gene lost 4 bases, with 12 bases spanning the gap. CDR3 length: 15 residues. CDR1 and CDR2 from the germline V gene are SNHLY and FYNNEI. CDR3 loop: CASSEWVSGNQPQHF. CDR3 in DNA: TGTGCCAGCAGTGAATGGGTTTCAGGGAATCAGCCCCAGCATTTT.

In this sample, this clonotype turned up many times. The chain has TRBV20-1 and TRBJ2-1, with TRBD2 matching over 11 bases. Germline-derived CDR1 and CDR2 are DFQATT and SNEGSKA (reference sequence). V lost 3 bases and J lost 4; bases outside the gene matches: 2. The CDR3 sequence is 14 residues long. The CDR3 spells CSARGLAEYNEQFF. CDR3 sequence (DNA): TGCAGTGCTAGGGGACTAGCGGAATACAATGAGCAGTTCTTC.

Notes on this clonotype: A read error may be the cause here, since a much bigger clone is one base away. The chain recombines TRBV6-2 or TRBV6-3 with TRBJ2-1, with 10 positions matching TRBD2. This CDR3 comprises 17 residues. V lost 4 bases, J lost 3 bases, and 9 bases stayed unmatched. CDR1 MNHEY and CDR2 SVGEGT come from the germline V gene. Written as DNA, the CDR3 is TGTGCCAGCAGTTCTCCCATAGCGGGAGGCAGCTACAATGAGCAGTTCTTC. This gives the protein CASSSPIAGGSYNEQFF.

This clonotype was seen many times. This chain uses TRBV11-2 with TRBJ2-3, with 9 bases that match TRBD2. After removal of 1 base from V and 6 bases from J, the junction contained 5 bases not matched to a gene. The CDR3 spans 15 residues. CDR1 is SGHAT, CDR2 FQNNGV, per germline. CDR3 nucleotides: TGTGCCAGCAGCTTAGTTGGTCTAGCGGGGGATACGCAGTATTTT. This codes for CASSLVGLAGDTQYF.